Presented here are 25 T cell receptor beta chains from one specimen sequenced in a study of blood T cell repertoires in COVID-19. Assay used: immunoSEQ multiplex PCR; TCRdb lists only in-frame clones, some missing. Counted here are roughly 150,000 clones, roughly 84% occurring once; the ten biggest clones make up 9.8%. Sequences were obtained from peripheral blood. All receptors derive from a woman in her 50s with acute or convalescent COVID-19.

The V and J genes are TRBV30 and TRBJ2-2; a weak D match, TRBD2 (6 bases). This CDR3 spans 13 amino acids. Germline assignment: CDR1 GTSNPN and CDR2 SVGIG (reference sequence). V was clipped by 4 bases and J by 2 bases, with 8 bases between them. CDR3 bases: TGTGCCTGGACGGGACTCAACACCGGGGAGCTGTTTTTT. Residues: CAWTGLNTGELFF. The entire variable domain, with the rest obtained from reference TRBV30 and TRBJ2-2, is as follows: SQTIHQWPATLVQPVGSPLSLECTVEGTSNPNLYWYRQAAGRGLQLLFYSVGIGQISSEVPQNLSASRPQDRQFILSSKKLLLSDSGFYLCAWTGLNTGELFFGEGSRLTVL.

This chain joins TRBV11-3 and TRBJ2-1; 12 bases map to TRBD2. V lost 1 base to trimming and J lost 7 bases; unmatched junction nucleotides: 2. Germline V gene sequence: CDR1 SGHNT, CDR2 YENEEA. The CDR3 is made up of 15 amino acids. The CDR3 DNA is TGTGCCAGCAGCTTAGGTCTAGCGGGGGGGAATGAGCAGTTCTTC. This sequence encodes CASSLGLAGGNEQFF.

J is TRBJ1-5 and V is TRBV2; D is possibly TRBD1 (5 bases). The V gene lost 4 bases and the J gene lost 3 bases, with 13 bases spanning the gap. The germline V gene encodes CDR1 SNHLY and CDR2 FYNNEI. CDR3 length: 15 residues. CDR3 residues: CASSAEQVSNQPQHF. The CDR3 DNA is TGTGCCAGCAGTGCCGAACAGGTCTCCAATCAGCCCCAGCATTTT.

This clone appeared once. The J gene is TRBJ2-3, the V gene TRBV29-1, with a tentative D call TRBD1 (5 bases). The CDR3 sequence is 13 residues long. V lost 3 bases to trimming and J lost 4 bases, with 11 bases between them. Germline V gene data show CDR1 as SQVTM and CDR2 as ANQGSEA. CDR3: CSVDSGAADTQYF. CDR3 in DNA: TGCAGCGTTGATTCTGGGGCGGCAGATACGCAGTATTTT.

The V gene is TRBV4-2, the J gene TRBJ2-3; 8 bases match TRBD2. The length of the CDR3 is 12 residues. Germline V gives CDR1 LGHNA, CDR2 YNFKEQ. The ends lost 7 bases at V and 8 bases at J; junction bases unmatched: 5. CDR3 sequence: CASTGAGVTQYF. DNA for the CDR3: TGTGCCAGCACCGGAGCGGGAGTTACGCAGTATTTT.

This clone has just a few counts. V usage is TRBV18 and J usage is TRBJ1-1, with TRBD1 matching 7 bases. V dropped 6 bases and J dropped 3; count of bases not matched to a gene: 4. This CDR3 is built from 13 residues. CDR1 KGHSH and CDR2 LQKENI come from the germline V gene. The CDR3 sequence: CASSTGADTEAFF. The DNA of the CDR3 is TGTGCCAGCTCTACAGGGGCCGACACTGAAGCTTTCTTT.

This clone has a single count. The chain combines TRBV10-1 with TRBJ1-2; D is perhaps TRBD1 (6 bases). The ends were cut back, 7 bases at V and 9 bases at J, with 21 bases in the middle. Germline V lookup: CDR1 WNHNN, CDR2 SYGVQD (reference sequence). CDR3 size: 14 residues. CDR3: CASTHTGGGYCYTF. Here the CDR3 DNA reads TGCGCCAGCACCCACACGGGGGGCGGATATTGCTACACCTTC.

The chain carries TRBV7-3 and TRBJ2-7; TRBD1 agrees at 9 bases. Unmatched junction bases numbered 4, after V lost 3 bases and J lost 1 base. CDR1 and CDR2 (germline): SGHTA, FQGTGA. The CDR3 is made up of 15 amino acids. CDR3 sequence (DNA): TGTGCCAGCAGCTTGACCGGGACAGGGTCCTACGAGCAGTACTTC. It translates to CASSLTGTGSYEQYF.

The chain is built from TRBV7-2 and TRBJ2-5; 8 bases map to TRBD1. V trimming: 5 bases; J trimming: 5 bases; junction bases outside the gene matches: 10. Germline V gives CDR1 SGHTA, CDR2 FQGNSA. The CDR3 is 15 amino acids. CDR3 region: CASSPRTGSGETQYF. The CDR3 DNA reads TGTGCCAGCAGCCCAAGGACAGGGAGCGGCGAGACCCAGTACTTC.

The gene calls are TRBV5-4 and TRBJ2-3, with TRBD2 matching 8 bases. V gave up 1 base and J gave up 0 bases; unmatched junction bases: 4. Germline V gene sequence: CDR1 SGHNT, CDR2 YYREEE (reference sequence). The CDR3 spans 16 residues. CDR3 sequence reads: CASSLRVAGSTDTQYF. CDR3 in DNA: TGTGCCAGCAGCTTGAGGGTAGCGGGGAGCACAGATACGCAGTATTTT.

The chain has TRBV7-3 and TRBJ1-1; possible D gene TRBD1, 6 bases. In germline, CDR1 is SGHTA, CDR2 FQGTGA. V was pared by 5 bases and J by 6 bases, with 16 bases between. CDR3 length: 14 amino acids. The CDR3 here is CASSPQGRVPEAFF. Here the CDR3 DNA reads TGTGCCAGCAGCCCCCAGGGGCGCGTACCTGAAGCTTTCTTT.

This clone was recorded a few times. This chain uses TRBV18 with TRBJ1-1, with TRBD1 matching over 7 bases. Unmatched junction bases numbered 8, after V lost 6 bases and J lost 4 bases. Germline-derived CDR1 and CDR2 are KGHSH and LQKENI. CDR3 length equals 14 residues. CDR3 loop: CASSSTGISTEAFF. CDR3 in DNA: TGTGCCAGCTCTTCGACAGGGATTAGCACTGAAGCTTTCTTT.

This rearrangement joins TRBV6-1 to TRBJ2-3, with 7 positions matching TRBD1. The CDR3 spans 15 residues. Germline values: CDR1 MNHNS, CDR2 SASEGT. J lost 4 bases, V lost 0 bases, and 4 bases had no gene match. This CDR3 is CASSEADRVADTQYF. The CDR3 nucleotides are TGTGCCAGCAGTGAAGCCGACAGGGTGGCAGATACGCAGTATTTT.

This clone was observed once. The rearrangement links TRBV28 to TRBJ1-4; D is ambiguous. Per the germline V gene, CDR1 is MDHEN and CDR2 is SYDVKM. V was clipped by 3 bases and J by 0 bases, with 5 bases between them. The CDR3 loop spans 14 amino acids. The CDR3 sequence: CASSFGSTNEKLFF. In DNA, the CDR3 is TGTGCCAGCAGTTTCGGGTCAACTAATGAAAAACTGTTTTTT. The whole variable domain, remainder taken from reference TRBV28 and TRBJ1-4, is DVKVTQSSRYLVKRTGEKVFLECVQDMDHENMFWYRQDPGLGLRLIYFSYDVKMKEKGDIPEGYSVSREKKERFSLILESASTNQTSMYLCASSFGSTNEKLFFGSGTQLSVL.

V is TRBV27 and J is TRBJ1-2; 7 nucleotides match TRBD1. This CDR3 region has 15 residues. The V segment lost 4 bases and the J segment 4 bases; nucleotides outside the gene matches: 9. Germline assignment: CDR1 MNHEY and CDR2 SMNVEV (reference sequence). The CDR3: CASSSLYRGPYGYTF. For the CDR3, the DNA is TGTGCCAGCAGTTCCCTTTACAGGGGACCCTATGGCTACACCTTC.

The J gene is TRBJ1-1, the V gene TRBV7-3; D may be TRBD1 (6 bases). Trimming removed 4 bases from V and 0 bases from J, with 9 bases in between. Per the germline V gene, CDR1 is SGHTA and CDR2 is FQGTGA. CDR3 length equals 14 residues. CDR3 sequence (DNA): TGTGCCAGCAGCTCGACAGGACTGAACACTGAAGCTTTCTTT. It codes for CASSSTGLNTEAFF.

This clone has only one observation. The chain joins TRBV29-1 to TRBJ1-3, with D tentatively TRBD1 (6 bases). Per the germline V gene, CDR1 is SQVTM and CDR2 is ANQGSEA. With 4 bases removed from V and 7 bases from J, the gap between germline ends came to 8 bases. This CDR3 is built from 11 residues. The CDR3 protein is CSVGDINTIYF. The CDR3 nucleotides are TGCAGCGTTGGGGACATTAACACCATATATTTT.

This chain uses TRBV27 with TRBJ2-7; TRBD1 matches 8 bases. With V trimmed by 6 bases and J by 3 bases, 10 bases remained unmatched. Looked up from germline, CDR1 is MNHEY and CDR2 is SMNVEV (reference sequence). The length of the CDR3 is 15 residues. The CDR3 protein is CASSRQGAKSYEQYF. The CDR3 nucleotides read TGTGCCAGCAGCCGGCAGGGGGCTAAGAGCTACGAGCAGTACTTC.

The gene calls are TRBV6-5 and TRBJ2-5; weak D call: TRBD1 (5 bases). There are 13 residues in the CDR3. Germline V gene data show CDR1 as MNHEY and CDR2 as SVGAGI. Trimming took off 2 bases at V and 8 bases at J, with 12 bases between the two ends. CDR3 protein: CASSYRGTGTQYF. The CDR3 coding sequence is TGTGCCAGCAGTTACAGGGGAACAGGAACCCAGTACTTC.

Only one count was recorded for this clone. The CDR3, as DNA: TGCGCCAGCAGCCAAGAGGGGACTTTCTCTGGAAACACCATATATTTT. Protein: CASSQEGTFSGNTIYF. The chain is built from TRBV4-1 and TRBJ1-3; perhaps TRBD1 as D (5 bases). Trimming took off 0 bases at V and 0 bases at J, with 9 bases between the two ends. The CDR3 has 16 amino acids. Germline V CDR1 and CDR2: MGHRA, YSYEKL.

This chain links TRBV5-1 with TRBJ2-5; 7 positions agree with TRBD1. Trimming took 4 bases from V and 4 from J; bases not matched to a gene: 7. This CDR3 is built from 14 residues. CDR1 is SGHRS and CDR2 is YFSETQ in the germline V gene. The CDR3 region is CASSPGTEGETQYF. The CDR3 region has the DNA TGCGCCAGCAGCCCGGGGACAGAAGGAGAGACCCAGTACTTC.

The chain couples TRBV7-9 to TRBJ2-3; 9 positions agree with TRBD1. With 9 bases clipped from V and 0 bases from J, the junction kept 13 bases outside the gene matches. There are 17 residues in the CDR3. CDR1 is SEHNR and CDR2 is FQNEAQ in the germline V gene (reference sequence). Written as DNA, the CDR3 is TGTGCCAGAAAAGACAGGGGGAATCCTGCTAGCACAGATACGCAGTATTTT. It codes for CARKDRGNPASTDTQYF.

The V gene is TRBV19, the J gene TRBJ2-6, with D uncertain. Germline V gene data show CDR1 as LNHDA and CDR2 as SQIVND (reference sequence). The V end was cut by 8 bases, the J end by 0 bases, with 8 bases between. The CDR3 has 14 residues. The CDR3 DNA sequence: TGTGCCAGTGCCCGCGTCTCTGGGGCCAACGTCCTGACTTTC. This translates into CASARVSGANVLTF.

The chain links TRBV19 to TRBJ2-7; TRBD2 is a possible D gene (5 bases). Trimming took off 3 bases at V and 0 bases at J, with 12 bases between the two ends. CDR1 LNHDA and CDR2 SQIVND come from the germline V gene (reference sequence). The CDR3 has 15 amino acids. CDR3 sequence reads: CASSIKGSGSYEQYF. The CDR3 nucleotides are TGTGCCAGTAGTATCAAGGGAAGCGGCTCCTACGAGCAGTACTTC.

The rearrangement links TRBV2 to TRBJ1-4; D is ambiguous. This CDR3 contains 13 residues. Trimming took off 11 bases at V and 5 bases at J, with 15 bases between the two ends. CDR1 and CDR2 from the germline V gene are SNHLY and FYNNEI. CDR3 loop: CALSIRSNEKLFF. The CDR3 bases are TGTGCCTTATCAATCAGGTCCAATGAAAAACTGTTTTTT.